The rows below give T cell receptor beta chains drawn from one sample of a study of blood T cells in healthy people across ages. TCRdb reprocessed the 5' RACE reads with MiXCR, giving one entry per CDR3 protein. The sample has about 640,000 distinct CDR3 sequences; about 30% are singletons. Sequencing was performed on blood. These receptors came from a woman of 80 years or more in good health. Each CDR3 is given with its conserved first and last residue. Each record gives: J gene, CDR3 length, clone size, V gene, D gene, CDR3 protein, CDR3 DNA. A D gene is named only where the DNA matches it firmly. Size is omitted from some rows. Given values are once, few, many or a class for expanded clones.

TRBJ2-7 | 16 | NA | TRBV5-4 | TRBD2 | CASSSQRSSGGREQYF | TGTGCCAGTAGCTCCCAGCGTAGCAGCGGGGGACGCGAGCAGTACTTC
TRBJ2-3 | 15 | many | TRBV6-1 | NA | CASRTLGGRTDTQYF | TGTGCCAGCAGGACCCTAGGGGGGCGCACAGATACGCAGTATTTT
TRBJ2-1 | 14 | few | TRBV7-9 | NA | CASSFHTIGDEQFF | TGTGCCAGCAGCTTTCATACTATTGGGGATGAGCAGTTCTTC
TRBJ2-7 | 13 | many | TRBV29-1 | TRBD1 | CSFIGTGTNEQYF | TGCAGCTTCATTGGGACAGGGACGAACGAGCAGTACTTC
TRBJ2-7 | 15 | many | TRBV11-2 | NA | CASSLVRDLGSEQYF | TGTGCCAGCAGCTTAGTTAGGGACCTAGGCTCCGAGCAGTACTTC
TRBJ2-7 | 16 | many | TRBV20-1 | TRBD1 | CSARDLRGTGAHEQYF | TGCAGTGCTAGAGATTTAAGGGGGACAGGGGCCCACGAGCAGTACTTC
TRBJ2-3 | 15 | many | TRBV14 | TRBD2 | CASSIRAGDTDTQYF | TGTGCCAGCAGCATCCGGGCGGGGGACACAGATACGCAGTATTTT
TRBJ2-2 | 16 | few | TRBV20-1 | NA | CSAREGARKPTGELFF | TGCAGTGCTAGGGAAGGGGCTCGAAAACCAACCGGGGAGCTGTTTTTT
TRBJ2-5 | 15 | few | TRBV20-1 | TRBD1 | CSARETQGVRDEQYF | TGCAGTGCTAGAGAGACACAGGGGGTAAGGGATGAGCAGTACTTC
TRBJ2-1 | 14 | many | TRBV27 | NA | CASSHRDLGNEQFF | TGTGCCAGCAGTCACCGGGACTTAGGGAATGAGCAGTTCTTC
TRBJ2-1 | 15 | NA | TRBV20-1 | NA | CSASIGLAHYNEQFF | TGCAGTGCTTCGATTGGGCTAGCTCACTACAATGAGCAGTTCTTC
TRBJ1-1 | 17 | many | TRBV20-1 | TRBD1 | CSASTSGGGGRSTEAFF | TGCAGTGCTAGCACCTCAGGGGGCGGAGGAAGGAGCACTGAAGCTTTCTTT
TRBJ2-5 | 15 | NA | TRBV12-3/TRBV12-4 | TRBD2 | CASSISGGPNNEQYF | TGTGCCAGCAGCATAAGCGGGGGGCCCAACAATGAGCAGTACTTC
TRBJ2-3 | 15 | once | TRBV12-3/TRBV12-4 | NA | CASSLRRGWTDTQYF | TGTGCCAGCAGTTTAAGGCGCGGGTGGACAGATACGCAGTATTTT
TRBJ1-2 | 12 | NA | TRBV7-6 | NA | CASSPWVDGYTF | TGTGCCAGCTCCCCCTGGGTAGATGGCTACACCTTC
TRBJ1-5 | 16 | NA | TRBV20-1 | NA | CSARIGRQYSNQPQHF | TGCAGTGCTAGAATTGGCCGCCAGTATAGCAATCAGCCCCAGCATTTT
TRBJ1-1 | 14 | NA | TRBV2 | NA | CASSEESGITEAFF | TGTGCCAGCAGTGAGGAGTCGGGGATCACTGAAGCTTTCTTT
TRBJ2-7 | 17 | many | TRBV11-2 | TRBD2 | CASSFLAGGPKFHEQYF | TGTGCCAGCAGCTTCCTAGCGGGGGGGCCTAAGTTCCACGAGCAGTACTTC
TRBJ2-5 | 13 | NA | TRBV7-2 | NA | CASSLDSSEEQYF | TGCGCCAGCAGCTTGGACAGCTCGGAGGAGCAGTACTTC
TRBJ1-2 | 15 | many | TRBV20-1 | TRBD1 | CSARLPIRGQGGYTF | TGCAGTGCTAGACTCCCGATCAGGGGGCAGGGGGGCTACACCTTC
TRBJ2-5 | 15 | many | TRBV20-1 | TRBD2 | CSAPGSGGATETQYF | TGCAGTGCTCCGGGCTCCGGGGGGGCCACAGAGACCCAGTACTTC
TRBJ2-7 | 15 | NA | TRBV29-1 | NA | CSVEDRDFTNYEQYF | TGCAGCGTTGAAGATCGGGACTTTACAAACTACGAGCAGTACTTC